This T cell receptor beta chain originates from a study of a mutant IDH1 vaccine in newly diagnosed glioma. Overall study context: Treated patients, averaging 40.4 years, were around 62% male and approximately 38% female. Most patients had received both radiotherapy and temozolomide, the prior options being radiotherapy, temozolomide, or both.

Method: immunoSEQ multiplex PCR; TCRdb's copy keeps in-frame clones and lacks some. This sample carries tens of thousands of clones, 70% to 80% of them seen once, and the ten largest clones take roughly 8.2%. The time point: baseline, week 1 (first vaccination visit). The treatment: pre-vaccination baseline after standard-of-care therapy. Losses at the gene ends were 0 bases for V and 1 base for J; bases not matched to a gene: 7. Germline assignment: CDR1 SGHRS and CDR2 YFSETQ. This CDR3 is 18 amino acids long. The gene calls are TRBV5-1 and TRBJ2-3, with 11 positions matching TRBD2. Here the sequenced sample was PBMCs, taken from a glioma patient treated with radiotherapy, temozolomide or both. The sequence came from a man between 50 and 59 years old with glioma. CDR3 sequence reads: CASSLGLAGGPGTDTQYF. The CDR3 DNA sequence: TGCGCCAGCAGCTTGGGATTAGCGGGGGGGCCGGGCACAGATACGCAGTATTTT.